This T cell receptor (beta chain) was profiled in a study of CD8 T cells in Susac syndrome. The CDR3 runs 15 residues. CDR1 is SQVTM, CDR2 ANQGSEA, per germline. With 3 bases clipped from V and 6 bases from J, the junction kept 5 bases outside the gene matches. Blood CD8+ and CD4+ T cells underwent high-throughput TCR beta sequencing. The multiple sclerosis controls, all treatment-naive patients, had relapsing-remitting disease that was stable or active. The authors reverse transcribed about 0.5 to 1 ug RNA with random hexamers. Across 54 Vbeta and 13 Jbeta, TCR beta CDR3 was amplified with immunoSEQ multiplex PCR. One entry per CDR3 protein, called by TCRdb with MiXCR from the immunoSEQ multiplex PCR reads. The table lists approximately 150,000 distinct CDR3 sequences, approximately 94% of them singletons.

The source of this sequence is a human donor with multiple sclerosis. The source material was CD4+ T cells from PBMCs. This chain uses TRBV29-1 with TRBJ2-1; 13 bases fit TRBD2. The CDR3 here is CSVDPTSGGANEQFF. The CDR3 DNA follows: TGCAGCGTTGATCCTACTAGCGGGGGGGCCAATGAGCAGTTCTTC.